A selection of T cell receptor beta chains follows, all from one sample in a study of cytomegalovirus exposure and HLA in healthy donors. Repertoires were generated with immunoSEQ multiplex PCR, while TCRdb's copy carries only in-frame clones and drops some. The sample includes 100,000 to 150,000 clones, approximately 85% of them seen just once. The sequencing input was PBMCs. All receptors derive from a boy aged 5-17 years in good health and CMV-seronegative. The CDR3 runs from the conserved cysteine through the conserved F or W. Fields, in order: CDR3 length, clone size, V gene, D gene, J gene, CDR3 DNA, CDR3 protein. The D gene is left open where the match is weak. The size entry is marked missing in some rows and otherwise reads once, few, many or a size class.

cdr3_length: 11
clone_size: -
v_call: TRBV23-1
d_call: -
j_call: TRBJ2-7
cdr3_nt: TGCGCCAGCAGTCACAGGGGCGAGCAGTACTTC
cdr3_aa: CASSHRGEQYF

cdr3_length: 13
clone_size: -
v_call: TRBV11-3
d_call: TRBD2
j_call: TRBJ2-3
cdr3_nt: TGTGCCAGCAGCGGCGGGAGAACAGATACGCAGTATTTT
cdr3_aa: CASSGGRTDTQYF

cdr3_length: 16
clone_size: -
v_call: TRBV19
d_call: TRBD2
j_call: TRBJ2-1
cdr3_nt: TGTGCCAGTAGGCCAACTAGCGGGGGGTCATACAATGAGCAGTTCTTC
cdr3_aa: CASRPTSGGSYNEQFF

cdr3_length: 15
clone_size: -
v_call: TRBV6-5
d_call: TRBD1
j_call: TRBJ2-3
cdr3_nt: TGTGCCAGCAGGCCCGGGACAGGGGTCGGAGATACGCAGTATTTT
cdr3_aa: CASRPGTGVGDTQYF

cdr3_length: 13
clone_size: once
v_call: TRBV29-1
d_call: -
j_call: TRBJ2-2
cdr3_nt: TGCAGCGGCCGTACAGCGGGCACCGGGGAGCTGTTTTTT
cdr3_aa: CSGRTAGTGELFF

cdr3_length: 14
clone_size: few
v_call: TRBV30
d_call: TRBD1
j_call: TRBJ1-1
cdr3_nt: TGTGCCTGGAGTCCACACAGGGGGAGCACTGAAGCTTTCTTT
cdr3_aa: CAWSPHRGSTEAFF

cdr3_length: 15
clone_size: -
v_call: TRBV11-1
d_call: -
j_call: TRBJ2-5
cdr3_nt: TGTGCCAGCAGCGAATCTCAACAGTACCAAGAGACCCAGTACTTC
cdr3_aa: CASSESQQYQETQYF

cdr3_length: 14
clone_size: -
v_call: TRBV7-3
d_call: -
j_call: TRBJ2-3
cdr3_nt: TGTGCCAGCAGCCGGGGGTCTAGCACAGATACGCAGTATTTT
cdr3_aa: CASSRGSSTDTQYF

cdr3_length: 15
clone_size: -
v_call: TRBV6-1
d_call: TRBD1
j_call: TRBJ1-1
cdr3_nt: TGTGCCAGCAGGTTAACCGGGACAGCCAACACTGAAGCTTTCTTT
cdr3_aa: CASRLTGTANTEAFF

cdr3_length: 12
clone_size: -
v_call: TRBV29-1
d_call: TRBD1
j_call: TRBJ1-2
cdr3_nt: TGCAGCGTTGATCAGGGGGCAGGGGGCTACACCTTC
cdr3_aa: CSVDQGAGGYTF

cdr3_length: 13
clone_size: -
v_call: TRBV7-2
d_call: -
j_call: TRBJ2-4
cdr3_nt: TGTGCCAGCAGCTCCTACCGCAAAAACATTCAGTACTTC
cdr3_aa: CASSSYRKNIQYF

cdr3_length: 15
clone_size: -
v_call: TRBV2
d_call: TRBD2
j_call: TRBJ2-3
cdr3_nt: TGTGCCAGCAGCGGGACTAGTGAGAAACAGCATACGCAGTATTTT
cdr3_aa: CASSGTSEKQHTQYF

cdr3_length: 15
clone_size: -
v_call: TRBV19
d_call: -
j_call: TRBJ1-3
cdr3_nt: TGTGCCAGTAGCTTCCCAGGCCGCTCTGGAAACACCATATATTTT
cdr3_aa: CASSFPGRSGNTIYF

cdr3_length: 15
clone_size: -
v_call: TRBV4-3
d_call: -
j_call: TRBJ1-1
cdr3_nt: TGCGCCAGCACCCTAGGGTACAGGTCGAACACTGAAGCTTTCTTT
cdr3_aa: CASTLGYRSNTEAFF

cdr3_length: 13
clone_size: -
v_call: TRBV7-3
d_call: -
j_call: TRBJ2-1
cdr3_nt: TGTGCCAGCAGCTTAAGTTCTGGCGGAGAGCAGTTCTTC
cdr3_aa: CASSLSSGGEQFF

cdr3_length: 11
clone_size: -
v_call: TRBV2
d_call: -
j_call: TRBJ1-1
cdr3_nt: TGTGCCAGCGACGGGGACACTGAAGCTTTCTTT
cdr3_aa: CASDGDTEAFF

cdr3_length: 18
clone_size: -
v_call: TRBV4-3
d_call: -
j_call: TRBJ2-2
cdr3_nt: TGCGCCAGCAGCCAAGAACCCCGGGACTCGTCTGGCCCCGGGGAGCTGTTTTTT
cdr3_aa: CASSQEPRDSSGPGELFF

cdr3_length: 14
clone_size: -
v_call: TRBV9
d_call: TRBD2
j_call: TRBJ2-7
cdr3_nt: TGTGCCAGCAGCGTAGGTAGCGGGGGTTACGAGCAGTACTTC
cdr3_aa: CASSVGSGGYEQYF

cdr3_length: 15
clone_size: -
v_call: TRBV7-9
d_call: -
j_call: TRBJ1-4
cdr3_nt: TGTGCCAGCAGCTCGTCGGGGGGAGTGGGTGAAAAACTGTTTTTT
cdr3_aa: CASSSSGGVGEKLFF

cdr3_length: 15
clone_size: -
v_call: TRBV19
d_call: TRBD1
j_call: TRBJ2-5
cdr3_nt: TGTGCCAGTAGTCGGACAGGGGGTCGTCAAGAGACCCAGTACTTC
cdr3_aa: CASSRTGGRQETQYF

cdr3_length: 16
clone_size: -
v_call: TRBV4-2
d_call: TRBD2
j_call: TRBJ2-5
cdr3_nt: TGTGCCAGCAGCCAAGATCGTACGGGGGGGTACGAGACCCAGTACTTC
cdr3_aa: CASSQDRTGGYETQYF

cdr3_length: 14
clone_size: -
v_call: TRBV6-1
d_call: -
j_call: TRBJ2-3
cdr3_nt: TGTGCCAGTGCTAGGGGGAGGGTCCCAGATACGCAGTATTTT
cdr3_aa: CASARGRVPDTQYF

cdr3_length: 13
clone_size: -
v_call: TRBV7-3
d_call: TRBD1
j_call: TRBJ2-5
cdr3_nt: TGTGCCAGCAGTAAACAGGGGGGCGAGACCCAGTACTTC
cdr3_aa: CASSKQGGETQYF

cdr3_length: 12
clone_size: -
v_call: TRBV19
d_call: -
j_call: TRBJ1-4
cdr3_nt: TGTGCGACGCGCAGGGGTAATGAAAAACTGTTTTTT
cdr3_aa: CATRRGNEKLFF

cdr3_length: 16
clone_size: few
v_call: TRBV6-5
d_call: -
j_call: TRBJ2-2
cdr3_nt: TGTGCCAGCAGTTATGGTGGGGCCGGAGACACCGGGGAGCTGTTTTTT
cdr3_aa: CASSYGGAGDTGELFF

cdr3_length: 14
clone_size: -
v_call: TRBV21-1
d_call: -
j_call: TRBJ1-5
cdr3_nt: TGTGCCAGCCAATGGACAGGGGACAGTCAGCCCCAGCATTTT
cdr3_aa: CASQWTGDSQPQHF

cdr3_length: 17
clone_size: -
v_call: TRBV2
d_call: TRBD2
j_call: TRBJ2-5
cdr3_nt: TGTGCCAGCAGCTATACAGGACTAGCGGGGAACCAAGAGACCCAGTACTTC
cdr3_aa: CASSYTGLAGNQETQYF

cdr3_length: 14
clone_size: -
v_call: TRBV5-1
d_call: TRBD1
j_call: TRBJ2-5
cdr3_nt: TGCGCCAGCAGTTGGACAGGACTTCAGGAGACCCAGTACTTC
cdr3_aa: CASSWTGLQETQYF

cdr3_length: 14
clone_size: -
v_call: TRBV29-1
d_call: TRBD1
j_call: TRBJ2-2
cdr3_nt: TGCAGCGTACGCACCTTTACAGGGGCCGGGGAGCTGTTTTTT
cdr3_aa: CSVRTFTGAGELFF

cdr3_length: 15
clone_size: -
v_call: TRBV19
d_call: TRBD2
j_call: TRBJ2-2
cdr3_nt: TGTGCCAGCAACATACTAGCGGGAGTATCCGGGGAGCTGTTTTTT
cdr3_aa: CASNILAGVSGELFF

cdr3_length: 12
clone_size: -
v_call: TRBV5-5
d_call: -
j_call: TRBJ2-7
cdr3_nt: TGTGCCAGCAGCTCACAGGGTTACGAGCAGTACTTC
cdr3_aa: CASSSQGYEQYF

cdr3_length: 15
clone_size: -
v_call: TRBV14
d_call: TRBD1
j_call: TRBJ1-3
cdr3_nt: TGTGCCAGCAGGTATCGGCAGGGGGAAGGAAACACCATATATTTT
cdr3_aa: CASRYRQGEGNTIYF

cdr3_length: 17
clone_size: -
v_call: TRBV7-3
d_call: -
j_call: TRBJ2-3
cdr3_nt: TGTGCCAGCAGCCTAAATAAGACATGGCCAGTAACAGATACGCAGTATTTT
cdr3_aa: CASSLNKTWPVTDTQYF

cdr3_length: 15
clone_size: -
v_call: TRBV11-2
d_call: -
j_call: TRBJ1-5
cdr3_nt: TGTGCCAGCAGCCCCAGTTTCGGAGTCGGTCAGCCCCAGCATTTT
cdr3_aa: CASSPSFGVGQPQHF

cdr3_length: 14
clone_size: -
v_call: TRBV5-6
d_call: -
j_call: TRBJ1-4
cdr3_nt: TGTGCCAGCAGCTTCGGGGGTAGTAATGAAAAACTGTTTTTT
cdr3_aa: CASSFGGSNEKLFF

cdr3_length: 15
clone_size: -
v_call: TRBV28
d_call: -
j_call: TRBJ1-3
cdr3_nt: TGTGCCAGCAGTTTCGGAGGGTCGATTGGAAACACCATATATTTT
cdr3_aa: CASSFGGSIGNTIYF

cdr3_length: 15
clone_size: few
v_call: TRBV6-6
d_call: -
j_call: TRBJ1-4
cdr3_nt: TGTGCCAGCAGTCTCGCTACAGGGCAGTATGAAAAACTGTTTTTT
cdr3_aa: CASSLATGQYEKLFF

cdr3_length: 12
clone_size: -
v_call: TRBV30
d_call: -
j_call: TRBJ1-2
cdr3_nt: TGTGCCTGGACTCTCCCGGGGGGTGGCTACACCTTC
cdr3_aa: CAWTLPGGGYTF

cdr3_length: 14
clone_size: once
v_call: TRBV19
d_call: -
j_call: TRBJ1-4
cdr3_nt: TGTGCCAGTAGTATAGGCCAGTTTAATGAAAAACTGTTTTTT
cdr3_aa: CASSIGQFNEKLFF

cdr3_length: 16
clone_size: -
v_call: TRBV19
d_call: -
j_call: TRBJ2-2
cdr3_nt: TGTGCCAGTAGTATAGGTTTCGGGAGCTTGACCGGGGAGCTGTTTTTT
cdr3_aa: CASSIGFGSLTGELFF

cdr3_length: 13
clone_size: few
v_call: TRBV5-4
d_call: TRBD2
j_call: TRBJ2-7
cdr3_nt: TGTGCCAGCAGCTCGGGAGGGGCAAACGAGCAGTACTTC
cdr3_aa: CASSSGGANEQYF

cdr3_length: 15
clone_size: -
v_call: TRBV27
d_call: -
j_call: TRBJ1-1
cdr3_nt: TGTGCCAGCAGTTTAGCGGCAGGGTGGCAGACTGAAGCTTTCTTT
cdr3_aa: CASSLAAGWQTEAFF

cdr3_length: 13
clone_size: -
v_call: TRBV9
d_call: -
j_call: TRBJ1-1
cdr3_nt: TGTGCCAGCAGCGTAGGGGAGGGACCGGAAGCTTTCTTT
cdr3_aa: CASSVGEGPEAFF

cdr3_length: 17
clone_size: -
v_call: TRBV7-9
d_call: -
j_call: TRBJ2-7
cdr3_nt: TGTGCCAGCAGCTTAGTGGGTAACATTGGGGGGGCTAGTGAGCAGTACTTC
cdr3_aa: CASSLVGNIGGASEQYF

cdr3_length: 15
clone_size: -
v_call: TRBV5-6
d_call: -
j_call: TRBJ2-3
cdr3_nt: TGTGCCAGCAGCTTCCCCCCGGTAAGCACAGATACGCAGTATTTT
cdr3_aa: CASSFPPVSTDTQYF

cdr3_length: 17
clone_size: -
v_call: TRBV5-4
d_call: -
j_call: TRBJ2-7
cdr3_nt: TGTGCCAGCAGCTTGGCCCACAGAAACCCTGTTTCCTACGAGCAGTACTTC
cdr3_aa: CASSLAHRNPVSYEQYF

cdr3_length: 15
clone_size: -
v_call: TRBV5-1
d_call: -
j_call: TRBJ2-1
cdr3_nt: TGCGCCAGCAGGGAGAGCGGTACCTCCTACAATGAGCAGTTCTTC
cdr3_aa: CASRESGTSYNEQFF

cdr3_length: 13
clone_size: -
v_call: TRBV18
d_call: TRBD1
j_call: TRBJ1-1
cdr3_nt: TGTGCCAGCTCACCCGACAGGGACACTGAAGCTTTCTTT
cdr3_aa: CASSPDRDTEAFF

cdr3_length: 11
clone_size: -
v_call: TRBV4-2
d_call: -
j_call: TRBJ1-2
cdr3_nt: TGTGCCAGCAGCCCGGGGGGCGGCTACACCTTC
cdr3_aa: CASSPGGGYTF

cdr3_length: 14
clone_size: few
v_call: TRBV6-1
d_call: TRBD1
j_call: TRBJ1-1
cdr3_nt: TGTGCCAGCAGCAGAAGTACAGGGGACACTGAAGCTTTCTTT
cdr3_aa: CASSRSTGDTEAFF

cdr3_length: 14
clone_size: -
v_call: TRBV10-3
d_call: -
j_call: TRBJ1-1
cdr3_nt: TGTGCCATCAGTGACTCAACAAAGGGGACTGAAGCTTTCTTT
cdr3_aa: CAISDSTKGTEAFF

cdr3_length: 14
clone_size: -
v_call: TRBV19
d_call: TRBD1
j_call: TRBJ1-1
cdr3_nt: TGTGCCAGTAGTCTCCGGGACAGGGTCGCTGAAGCTTTCTTT
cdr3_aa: CASSLRDRVAEAFF

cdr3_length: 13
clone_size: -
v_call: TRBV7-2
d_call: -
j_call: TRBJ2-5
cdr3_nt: TGTGCCAGCAGCTTATGGCAACAAGAGACCCAGTACTTC
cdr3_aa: CASSLWQQETQYF

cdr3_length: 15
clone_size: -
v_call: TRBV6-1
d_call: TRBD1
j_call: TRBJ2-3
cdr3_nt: TGTGCCAGCAGCAGTACGACAGGGCCACCGGATACGCAGTATTTT
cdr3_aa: CASSSTTGPPDTQYF